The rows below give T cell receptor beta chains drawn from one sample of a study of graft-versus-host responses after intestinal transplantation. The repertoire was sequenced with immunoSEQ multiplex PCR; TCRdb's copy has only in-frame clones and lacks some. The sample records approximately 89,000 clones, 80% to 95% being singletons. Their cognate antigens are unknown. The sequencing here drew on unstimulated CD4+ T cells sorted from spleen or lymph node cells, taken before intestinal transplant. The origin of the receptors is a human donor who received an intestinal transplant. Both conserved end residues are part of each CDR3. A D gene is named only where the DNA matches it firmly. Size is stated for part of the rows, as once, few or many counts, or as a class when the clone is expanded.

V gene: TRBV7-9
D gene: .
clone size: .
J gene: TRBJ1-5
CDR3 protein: CASSPQADQPQHF
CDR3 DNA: TGTGCCAGCAGCCCACAGGCAGATCAGCCCCAGCATTTT

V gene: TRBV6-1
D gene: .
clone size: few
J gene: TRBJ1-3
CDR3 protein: CASSEAGTGNTIYF
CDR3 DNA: TGTGCCAGCAGTGAAGCGGGGACAGGAAACACCATATATTTT

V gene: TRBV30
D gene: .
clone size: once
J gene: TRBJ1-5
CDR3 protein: CAWSPGGDRQPQHF
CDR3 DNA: TGTGCCTGGAGTCCCGGGGGGGACCGGCAGCCCCAGCATTTT

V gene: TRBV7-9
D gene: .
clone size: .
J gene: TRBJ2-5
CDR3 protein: CASSLGSLYRETQYF
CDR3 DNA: TGTGCCAGCAGCCTAGGGTCACTATACCGGGAGACCCAGTACTTC

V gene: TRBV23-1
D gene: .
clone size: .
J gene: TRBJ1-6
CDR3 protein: CASSQYRGIPLHF
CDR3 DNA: TGCGCCAGCAGTCAATACCGCGGTATACCCCTCCACTTT

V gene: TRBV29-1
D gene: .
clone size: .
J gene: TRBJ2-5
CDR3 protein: CSVHLGGLQETQYF
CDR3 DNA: TGCAGCGTCCACCTCGGGGGACTCCAAGAGACCCAGTACTTC

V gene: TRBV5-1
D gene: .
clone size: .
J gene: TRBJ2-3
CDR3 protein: CASSLVAGHGDTQYF
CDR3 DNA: TGCGCCAGCAGCTTGGTCGCAGGGCATGGAGATACGCAGTATTTT

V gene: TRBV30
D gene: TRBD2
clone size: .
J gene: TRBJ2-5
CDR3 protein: CAWRPRGLAGPQETQYF
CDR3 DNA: TGTGCCTGGAGGCCCCGGGGACTAGCGGGACCGCAAGAGACCCAGTACTTC

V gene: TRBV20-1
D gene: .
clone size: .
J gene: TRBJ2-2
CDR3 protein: CSGERAGELFF
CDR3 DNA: TGCAGTGGAGAGAGGGCCGGGGAGCTGTTTTTT

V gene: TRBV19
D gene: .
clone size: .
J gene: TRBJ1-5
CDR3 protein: CASSFGSGANQPQHF
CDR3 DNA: TGTGCCAGTAGTTTTGGAAGCGGGGCCAATCAGCCCCAGCATTTT

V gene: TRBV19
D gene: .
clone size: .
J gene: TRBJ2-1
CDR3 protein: CASSMRLASYNEQFF
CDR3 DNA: TGTGCCAGTAGTATGAGGCTAGCCTCCTACAATGAGCAGTTCTTC

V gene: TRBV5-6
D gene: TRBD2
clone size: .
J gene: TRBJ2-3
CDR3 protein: CASSFGLARGRDTQYF
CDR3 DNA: TGTGCCAGCAGCTTCGGACTAGCGCGAGGGCGCGATACGCAGTATTTT

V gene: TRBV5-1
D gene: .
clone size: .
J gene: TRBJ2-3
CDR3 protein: CASSLATGGGTDTQYF
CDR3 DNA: TGCGCCAGCAGCTTGGCTACAGGGGGGGGCACAGATACGCAGTATTTT

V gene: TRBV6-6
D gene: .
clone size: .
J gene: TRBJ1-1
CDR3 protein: CASGENRRNTEAFF
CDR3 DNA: TGTGCCAGCGGAGAAAACAGGAGAAACACTGAAGCTTTCTTT

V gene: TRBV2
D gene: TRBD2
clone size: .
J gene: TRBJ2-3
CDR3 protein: CASSERRGGADTQYF
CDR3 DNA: TGTGCCAGCAGTGAACGCCGGGGGGGGGCAGATACGCAGTATTTT

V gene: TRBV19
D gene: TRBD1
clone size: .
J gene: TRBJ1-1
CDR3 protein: CASSFQGARTEAFF
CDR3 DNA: TGTGCCAGTAGCTTCCAGGGGGCGCGAACTGAAGCTTTCTTT

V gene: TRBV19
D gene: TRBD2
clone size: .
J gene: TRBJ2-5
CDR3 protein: CASSISVAGGPGETQYF
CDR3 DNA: TGTGCCAGTAGTATATCGGTAGCGGGGGGGCCGGGGGAGACCCAGTACTTC

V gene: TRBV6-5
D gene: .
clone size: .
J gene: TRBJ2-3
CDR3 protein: CASSHRQFHTQYF
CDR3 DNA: TGTGCCAGCAGCCACAGACAGTTTCATACGCAGTATTTT